Listed below are T cell receptor beta chains from one sample, sequenced in a study of molecular identifiers for immune sequencing clone quantification. TCRdb itself ran the PCR reads through MiXCR, one entry per CDR3 protein. The top ten clones hold around 0.86% of a sample with just under 650,000 distinct CDR3 sequences, just under 20% of them seen once. The sample consisted of naive CD8+ T cells from blood, with Jurkat cell RNA spiked in. Source of these receptors: a human donor in good health. Some libraries in this study had Jurkat cell RNA spiked in. Both conserved end residues are part of each CDR3. The order of the fields is D gene, clone size, J gene, V gene, CDR3 protein, CDR3 DNA. D genes are given only for firm matches. Some rows mark clone size as missing; the rest say once, few, many or name a class of expanded clone.

d_call: -; clone_size: few; j_call: TRBJ1-1; v_call: TRBV7-9; cdr3_aa: CASSLGRADSNTEAFF; cdr3_nt: TGTGCCAGCAGCTTGGGCAGGGCTGATTCGAACACTGAAGCTTTCTTT
d_call: -; clone_size: -; j_call: TRBJ1-4; v_call: TRBV2; cdr3_aa: CASSNDSFNEKLFF; cdr3_nt: TGTGCCAGCAGTAACGACAGTTTTAATGAAAAACTGTTTTTT
d_call: -; clone_size: -; j_call: TRBJ2-5; v_call: TRBV27; cdr3_aa: CASREGLGGTQYF; cdr3_nt: TGTGCCAGCAGGGAGGGACTGGGAGGGACCCAGTACTTC
d_call: -; clone_size: few; j_call: TRBJ1-3; v_call: TRBV7-2; cdr3_aa: CASSLGSASGNTIYF; cdr3_nt: TGTGCCAGCAGCTTAGGTTCGGCTTCTGGAAACACCATATATTTT
d_call: -; clone_size: many; j_call: TRBJ2-7; v_call: TRBV29-1; cdr3_aa: CSVVDLADEQYF; cdr3_nt: TGCAGCGTTGTAGATCTGGCCGACGAGCAGTACTTC
d_call: TRBD1; clone_size: few; j_call: TRBJ2-3; v_call: TRBV7-6; cdr3_aa: CASSPGTGGDTQYF; cdr3_nt: TGTGCCAGCAGCCCCGGGACAGGGGGAGATACGCAGTATTTT
d_call: -; clone_size: -; j_call: TRBJ1-1; v_call: TRBV10-3; cdr3_aa: CAIRDYKANTEAFF; cdr3_nt: TGTGCCATCAGGGACTACAAGGCGAACACTGAAGCTTTCTTT
d_call: -; clone_size: -; j_call: TRBJ2-3; v_call: TRBV3-1; cdr3_aa: CASSQDHLGSTDTQYF; cdr3_nt: TGTGCCAGCAGCCAAGATCATTTAGGAAGCACAGATACGCAGTATTTT
d_call: -; clone_size: many; j_call: TRBJ1-5; v_call: TRBV5-6; cdr3_aa: CASSLFYPAGPQHF; cdr3_nt: TGTGCCAGCAGCTTATTCTATCCCGCTGGGCCCCAGCATTTT
d_call: TRBD1; clone_size: many; j_call: TRBJ2-3; v_call: TRBV12-3/TRBV12-4; cdr3_aa: CASTQSGGLKKDTQYF; cdr3_nt: TGTGCCAGCACCCAATCAGGGGGCTTAAAGAAAGATACGCAGTATTTT
d_call: -; clone_size: -; j_call: TRBJ1-1; v_call: TRBV6-5; cdr3_aa: CASIRGALNTKAFF; cdr3_nt: TGTGCCAGTATTCGGGGGGCCCTGAACACTAAAGCTTTCTTT
d_call: -; clone_size: many; j_call: TRBJ2-6; v_call: TRBV7-3; cdr3_aa: CASSLGVTSGANVLTF; cdr3_nt: TGTGCCAGCAGCTTAGGGGTAACCTCTGGGGCCAACGTCCTGACTTTC
d_call: -; clone_size: -; j_call: TRBJ2-7; v_call: TRBV19; cdr3_aa: CASSMAGGPSYEQYF; cdr3_nt: TGTGCCAGTAGTATGGCCGGGGGCCCCTCCTACGAGCAGTACTTC
d_call: -; clone_size: many; j_call: TRBJ1-1; v_call: TRBV9; cdr3_aa: CASSVFGELGTEAFF; cdr3_nt: TGTGCCAGCAGCGTATTCGGCGAGTTGGGGACTGAAGCTTTCTTT
d_call: TRBD2; clone_size: many; j_call: TRBJ2-3; v_call: TRBV9; cdr3_aa: CASSVTASGTDTQYF; cdr3_nt: TGTGCCAGCAGCGTAACGGCTAGCGGTACAGATACGCAGTATTTT
d_call: -; clone_size: many; j_call: TRBJ1-4; v_call: TRBV5-1; cdr3_aa: CASSLTGGDEKLFF; cdr3_nt: TGCGCCAGCAGCTTAACCGGGGGCGATGAAAAACTGTTTTTT
d_call: TRBD2; clone_size: few; j_call: TRBJ2-3; v_call: TRBV3-1; cdr3_aa: CASSPGTSITDTQYF; cdr3_nt: TGTGCCAGCAGCCCCGGGACTAGCATCACAGATACGCAGTATTTT
d_call: TRBD2; clone_size: many; j_call: TRBJ2-5; v_call: TRBV7-3; cdr3_aa: CASSLMGGQETQYF; cdr3_nt: TGTGCCAGCAGCTTAATGGGGGGGCAAGAGACCCAGTACTTC
d_call: -; clone_size: many; j_call: TRBJ1-6; v_call: TRBV4-1; cdr3_aa: CASSQAFNSPLHF; cdr3_nt: TGCGCCAGCAGCCAAGCGTTTAATTCACCCCTCCACTTT
d_call: -; clone_size: many; j_call: TRBJ2-5; v_call: TRBV3-1; cdr3_aa: CASSQGTSPFLETQYF; cdr3_nt: TGTGCCAGCAGCCAGGGGACTTCTCCCTTTCTTGAGACCCAGTACTTC